Below are 24 T cell receptor beta chains sequenced from a single sample in a study of T-cell reconstitution after alpha-beta-depleted transplantation in children. Library preparation (for TCRbeta) was performed with unique molecular identifiers. One entry per CDR3 protein results from TCRdb running MiXCR on the PCR reads. The sample has roughly 200,000 distinct CDR3 sequences, approximately 7% seen once. The sequenced sample was PBMCs, obtained before TCRalphabeta/CD19-depleted stem cell transplant. The receptors here all came from a boy younger than 10 with acute lymphoblastic leukemia, due to receive a stem cell transplant.

This clonotype was counted many times. The chain couples TRBV7-2 to TRBJ2-5; the D gene is possibly TRBD2 (7 bases). Germline V gene sequence: CDR1 SGHTA, CDR2 FQGNSA. This CDR3 is built from 14 residues. V shed 8 bases and J shed 1 base, with 14 bases lying between them. The CDR3 DNA reads TGTGCCAGCTCTGAAGGGGGGGTCCAAGAGACCCAGTACTTC. Protein: CASSEGGVQETQYF.

This clonotype was seen ten or more times. This chain uses TRBV29-1 with TRBJ2-1; D could derive from TRBD1 or TRBD2 (5 bases each). V was shortened by 1 base and J by 0 bases, with 13 bases between the two germline ends. The CDR3 is 16 residues long. CDR1 is SQVTM and CDR2 is ANQGSEA in the germline V gene. This chain's CDR3 is CSVEGGEGSSYNEQFF. CDR3 DNA: TGCAGCGTTGAAGGGGGCGAGGGGAGCTCCTACAATGAGCAGTTCTTC.

In its sample, this clonotype was seen many times. This rearrangement joins TRBV7-2 to TRBJ2-1, with 7 bases fitting TRBD2. The CDR3 is 14 amino acids. Germline CDR1 is SGHTA and CDR2 is FQGNSA. With 6 bases clipped from V and 5 bases from J, the junction kept 7 bases outside the gene matches. The DNA for the CDR3 is TGTGCCAGCAGTCTTGCTCTAGCGGACAATGAGCAGTTCTTC. This codes for CASSLALADNEQFF.

The sample holds many counts of this clonotype. This chain uses TRBV20-1 with TRBJ1-1; possibly TRBD1 for D (5 bases). V was pared by 5 bases and J by 8 bases, with 12 bases between. This CDR3 spans 11 amino acids. Germline lookup yields CDR1 DFQATT and CDR2 SNEGSKA (reference sequence). The CDR3 DNA reads as TGCAGTGCTCCGGGGCAGGGCGAAGCTTTCTTT. Amino acid sequence: CSAPGQGEAFF.

As regards this clonotype: Just one base apart from a much larger clone, this may be a read error. The chain has TRBV28 and TRBJ2-1; tentative D call: TRBD1 (5 bases). This CDR3 comprises 16 residues. Germline V gene lookup returns CDR1 MDHEN and CDR2 SYDVKM. The CDR3 region has the DNA TGTGCCAGCATCGTGGGGTCAGGGATATCCTACTATGAGCAGTTCTTC. Amino acids: CASIVGSGISYYEQFF.

This clonotype has only a few counts. The chain recombines TRBV5-1 with TRBJ1-6; D gene uncertain. Germline values: CDR1 SGHRS, CDR2 YFSETQ. The ends were cut back, 0 bases at V and 5 bases at J, with 12 bases in the middle. This CDR3 has 16 amino acids. CDR3 sequence reads: CASSLGGSENNSPLHF. The CDR3 nucleotides are TGCGCCAGCAGCTTGGGGGGTTCCGAAAATAATTCACCCCTCCACTTT.

The table lists this clonotype with many counts. V usage is TRBV10-3 and J usage is TRBJ2-6, with 8 bases identical to TRBD1. The CDR3 covers 18 residues. Looked up from germline, CDR1 is ENHRY and CDR2 is SYGVKD. V gave up 6 bases and J gave up 3 bases; unmatched junction bases: 13. The CDR3 here is CAISLKDRVNRGANVLTF. The CDR3 DNA follows: TGTGCCATCAGCCTAAAGGACAGGGTTAATCGTGGGGCCAACGTCCTGACTTTC.

Many counts were recorded for this clonotype. The chain carries TRBV7-8 and TRBJ2-3; 11 bases align to TRBD2. The germline V gene has CDR1 SGHVS and CDR2 FQNEAQ. CDR3 length: 16 amino acids. J lost 4 bases, V lost 3 bases, and 6 bases had no gene match. The DNA for the CDR3 is TGTGCCAGCAGCTTCCTACTAGCGGGAGAGGCAGATACGCAGTATTTT. Translated: CASSFLLAGEADTQYF.

The chain is built from TRBV19 and TRBJ1-5; D gene ambiguous. CDR3 size: 13 residues. V lost 4 bases, J lost 5 bases, and 9 bases lay in between. Germline assignment: CDR1 LNHDA and CDR2 SQIVND (reference sequence). The CDR3 spells CASSTGRDQPQHF. The CDR3 region has the DNA TGTGCCAGTAGTACAGGACGAGATCAGCCCCAGCATTTT. The whole variable domain, remainder taken from reference TRBV19 and TRBJ1-5, is DGGITQSPKYLFRKEGQNVTLSCEQNLNHDAMYWYRQDPGQGLRLIYYSQIVNDFQKGDIAEGYSVSREKKESFPLTVTSAQKNPTAFYLCASSTGRDQPQHFGDGTRLSIL.

This rearrangement joins TRBV11-2 to TRBJ2-4; 7 nucleotides align to TRBD1. Trimming took 6 bases from V and 0 from J; bases not matched to a gene: 11. CDR1 SGHAT and CDR2 FQNNGV come from the germline V gene. CDR3 size: 17 residues. DNA for the CDR3: TGTGCCAGCAGGGCCAACCAACAGGGGTTAGCCAAAAACATTCAGTACTTC. This encodes CASRANQQGLAKNIQYF.

The V and J genes are TRBV20-1 and TRBJ2-7; 8 nucleotides align to TRBD1. Germline V lookup: CDR1 DFQATT, CDR2 SNEGSKA (reference sequence). V trimming: 0 bases; J trimming: 1 base; junction bases outside the gene matches: 2. This CDR3 is 14 amino acids long. This CDR3 is CSARDGQGSYEQYF. The CDR3 nucleotides read TGCAGTGCTAGAGATGGACAGGGATCCTACGAGCAGTACTTC.

V gene TRBV10-2 combines with J gene TRBJ2-1; 7 bases line up with TRBD2. CDR1 is WSHSY, CDR2 SAAADI, per germline. The junction had 6 bases not matched to a gene; V was cut back by 6 bases and J by 7 bases. This CDR3 has 13 residues. CDR3 in amino acids: CASSPGGRNEQFF. The CDR3 coding sequence is TGCGCCAGCAGCCCCGGGGGGAGGAATGAGCAGTTCTTC.

This clonotype has just a few counts. The J gene is TRBJ2-7, the V gene TRBV5-1; 9 positions agree with TRBD2. The trim removed 0 bases at V and 1 base at J, leaving 5 bases unmatched. The CDR3 is 16 amino acids. CDR1 and CDR2 from the germline V gene are SGHRS and YFSETQ. The chain's CDR3 is CASSLAASGTSYEQYF. The DNA of the CDR3 is TGCGCCAGCAGCTTGGCGGCTAGCGGGACATCCTACGAGCAGTACTTC.

This clonotype was picked up many times. The J gene is TRBJ1-5, the V gene TRBV9; 9 bases fit TRBD1. The CDR3 sequence is 16 residues long. Germline CDR1 reads SGDLS; CDR2 reads YYNGEE. Trimming took 3 bases from V and 3 from J; bases not matched to a gene: 7. CDR3 loop: CASSAPGTGFNQPQHF. CDR3 bases: TGTGCCAGCAGCGCCCCCGGGACAGGGTTCAATCAGCCCCAGCATTTT. The whole variable domain, remainder taken from reference TRBV9 and TRBJ1-5, is DSGVTQTPKHLITATGQRVTLRCSPRSGDLSVYWYQQSLDQGLQFLIQYYNGEERAKGNILERFSAQQFPDLHSELNLSSLELGDSALYFCASSAPGTGFNQPQHFGDGTRLSIL.

In this sample, this clonotype turned up many times. The chain uses TRBV5-1 and TRBJ2-1, with D unclear. CDR1 and CDR2 (germline): SGHRS, YFSETQ. V lost 0 bases and J 3 bases, leaving 7 bases between the germline ends. The CDR3 loop spans 14 amino acids. Here the CDR3 reads CASSLEVLYNEQFF. CDR3 nucleotides: TGCGCCAGCAGCTTGGAGGTCCTCTACAATGAGCAGTTCTTC.

Many counts were recorded for this clonotype. This rearrangement joins TRBV20-1 to TRBJ2-3, with D unclear. This CDR3 region has 15 residues. The germline CDR1 and CDR2 sequences are DFQATT and SNEGSKA (reference sequence). V dropped 3 bases and J dropped 1 base, with 14 bases sitting between them. In nucleotides, the CDR3 is TGCAGTGCTAGGCTGGGTTCCGGACGCACAGATACGCAGTATTTT. Residues: CSARLGSGRTDTQYF.

The CDR3 loop is CASSSRQVLNTGELFF. The CDR3 coding sequence is TGTGCCAGCAGTTCCCGACAGGTTCTGAACACCGGGGAGCTGTTTTTT. This chain uses TRBV12-3 or TRBV12-4 with TRBJ2-2; TRBD1 might be the D (6 bases). The CDR3 runs 16 residues. Trimming removed 4 bases at V and 1 base at J, with 13 bases between.

This clonotype was seen at least ten times. The CDR3 reads CASSLSFPEAFF. In nucleotides, the CDR3 is TGTGCCAGCAGCTTAAGTTTCCCTGAAGCTTTCTTT. The chain links TRBV7-2 to TRBJ1-1; D is uncertain. Trimming took off 2 bases at V and 6 bases at J, with 7 bases between the two ends. Per germline, CDR1 SGHTA and CDR2 FQGNSA. The CDR3 has 12 amino acids. The whole variable domain, remainder taken from reference TRBV7-2 and TRBJ1-1, is GAGVSQSPSNKVTEKGKDVELRCDPISGHTALYWYRQSLGQGLEFLIYFQGNSAPDKSGLPSDRFSAERTGGSVSTLTIQRTQQEDSAVYLCASSLSFPEAFFGQGTRLTVV.

This clonotype was detected ten times or more. J is TRBJ1-1 and V is TRBV6-2 or TRBV6-3, with no clear D. The CDR3 spans 13 residues. Germline V CDR1 and CDR2: MNHEY, SVGEGT. V was trimmed by 7 bases and J by 1 base, leaving 10 bases between them. CDR3 in amino acids: CASTVDGNTEAFF. The CDR3 nucleotides read TGTGCCAGCACCGTTGACGGGAACACTGAAGCTTTCTTT.

This clonotype was picked up many times. V is TRBV2 and J is TRBJ2-1; D remains unclear. Germline V gene lookup returns CDR1 SNHLY and CDR2 FYNNEI. Trimming removed 5 bases from V and 0 bases from J, with 11 bases in between. This CDR3 comprises 15 residues. CDR3 sequence reads: CASSQDPSSYNEQFF. As DNA, the CDR3 is TGTGCCAGCAGTCAGGACCCGAGCTCCTACAATGAGCAGTTCTTC.

In its sample, this clonotype was seen a few times. The chain couples TRBV7-9 to TRBJ1-5, with no clear D. CDR1 is SEHNR and CDR2 is FQNEAQ in the germline V gene (reference sequence). Trimming pared 6 bases from V and 4 bases from J, leaving 16 bases between. The CDR3 extends over 15 amino acids. The CDR3 DNA reads as TGTGCCAGCAGTCCCGGGGAGAGTTCTAATCAGCCCCAGCATTTT. Amino acid sequence: CASSPGESSNQPQHF.

Ten or more counts support this clonotype. The chain links TRBV5-1 to TRBJ2-1; 8 bases are a match to TRBD2. CDR1 and CDR2 from the germline V gene are SGHRS and YFSETQ. The CDR3 has 15 residues. Trimming took 7 bases from V and 6 from J; bases not matched to a gene: 12. CDR3 sequence (DNA): TGCGCCAGCCGTCGGATCGGGGGGGGCGGCAATGAGCAGTTCTTC. Its translation is CASRRIGGGGNEQFF.

The chain joins TRBV7-3 to TRBJ1-2; maybe TRBD1 (6 bases). V dropped 5 bases and J dropped 4 bases, with 17 bases sitting between them. This CDR3 has 15 amino acids. Germline values: CDR1 SGHTA, CDR2 FQGTGA. CDR3 residues: CASSPSGGASYGYTF. Written as DNA, the CDR3 is TGTGCCAGCAGCCCAAGTGGGGGCGCTAGCTATGGCTACACCTTC.

This chain links TRBV6-2 or TRBV6-3 with TRBJ2-7; D not resolved. V was clipped by 2 bases and J by 1 base, with 6 bases between them. The CDR3 spans 13 residues. Germline CDR1 MNHEY, CDR2 SVGEGT. The CDR3 region is CASSYGASYEQYF. The DNA of the CDR3 is TGTGCCAGCAGTTACGGCGCGTCCTACGAGCAGTACTTC.